Listed here are 30 T cell receptor beta chains from one sample, sequenced in a study of shared clonotypes between healthy human individuals. Repertoires were generated with immunoSEQ multiplex PCR, while TCRdb's copy carries only in-frame clones and drops some. The sample shows hundreds of thousands of clones, just over 75% of them seen only once. Sequencing input: PBMCs. The receptors were sampled from a woman aged 40 to 49 in good health. Some clones in this sample may be carry-over from other donors' samples.

V usage is TRBV29-1 and J usage is TRBJ2-5; 7 bases match TRBD1. With 7 bases clipped from V and 2 bases from J, the junction kept 4 bases outside the gene matches. This CDR3 is built from 12 residues. The V gene's germline CDR1 is SQVTM and CDR2 ANQGSEA. The CDR3 region is CSAGQPQETQYF. For the CDR3, the DNA is TGCAGCGCGGGACAGCCTCAAGAGACCCAGTACTTC.

This clone has just one count. The chain links TRBV19 to TRBJ2-7, with D perhaps matching TRBD1 or TRBD2 (5 bases each). CDR3 length: 13 residues. Trimming left V 5 bases short and J 0 bases short, with 8 bases between. Germline V lookup: CDR1 LNHDA, CDR2 SQIVND (reference sequence). CDR3 in amino acids: CASSPGSSYEQYF. CDR3 DNA: TGTGCCAGTAGTCCAGGGAGCTCCTACGAGCAGTACTTC. Drawing the rest from reference TRBV19 and TRBJ2-7, the complete variable domain is DGGITQSPKYLFRKEGQNVTLSCEQNLNHDAMYWYRQDPGQGLRLIYYSQIVNDFQKGDIAEGYSVSREKKESFPLTVTSAQKNPTAFYLCASSPGSSYEQYFGPGTRLTVT.

This CDR3 is CASSYTRGYEQYF. The CDR3 nucleotides read TGTGCCAGCAGCTATACTAGGGGCTACGAGCAGTACTTC. The chain links TRBV7-6 to TRBJ2-7, with D tentatively TRBD1 or TRBD2 (5 bases each). CDR1 and CDR2 from the germline V gene are SGHVS and FNYEAQ. The CDR3 extends over 13 amino acids. Trimming removed 4 bases from V and 3 bases from J, with 10 bases in between.

The chain employs TRBV7-3 and TRBJ2-1, with D maybe TRBD2 (6 bases). CDR3 length equals 15 residues. CDR1 and CDR2 from the germline V gene are SGHTA and FQGTGA. Between the trimmed V and J ends, which lost 4 bases and 6 bases, there was a span of 16 bases. CDR3 protein: CASSSASGQVNEQFF. The DNA of the CDR3 is TGTGCCAGCAGCTCTGCGAGCGGGCAGGTCAATGAGCAGTTCTTC.

The gene calls are TRBV10-2 and TRBJ2-7; D may match TRBD1 or TRBD2 (5 bases each). Trimming took off 6 bases at V and 3 bases at J, with 12 bases between the two ends. Germline CDR1 reads WSHSY; CDR2 reads SAAADI. The CDR3 is 13 amino acids. CDR3 loop: CASSRDGDYEQYF. CDR3 DNA: TGCGCCAGCAGCCGGGACGGAGACTACGAGCAGTACTTC.

A word on this clone: This likely reflects a read error, since a far larger clone is one base away. The genes are TRBV28 and TRBJ1-5; tentative D call: TRBD1 (5 bases). Germline CDR1 is MDHEN and CDR2 is SYDVKM. This CDR3 region has 13 residues. This chain's CDR3 is CASSLSSRGRQRF. The DNA of the CDR3 is TGTGCCAGCAGTTTAAGTAGTAGGGGCCGCCAGCGTTTT.

The CDR3 region has the DNA TGTGCCAGCAGCTTAGAGGCCAGAGGCTACACCTTC. Amino acid sequence: CASSLEARGYTF. V usage is TRBV7-2 and J usage is TRBJ1-2; D is ambiguous. Germline V gene data show CDR1 as SGHTA and CDR2 as FQGNSA. The CDR3 runs 12 residues. Between the trimmed V and J ends, which lost 1 base and 8 bases, there was a span of 8 bases.

V gene TRBV2 combines with J gene TRBJ2-3, with a tentative D call TRBD2 (5 bases). CDR3 length: 14 amino acids. Trimming shortened V by 6 bases and J by 0 bases, and 10 bases separated the two germline ends. Germline V gives CDR1 SNHLY, CDR2 FYNNEI. CDR3 sequence (DNA): TGTGCCAGCAGGCCAGCGGAGAGCACAGATACGCAGTATTTT. Its translation is CASRPAESTDTQYF.

A remark on this clone: A far larger clone is a single base away, which makes a read error likely. J is TRBJ1-5 and V is TRBV6-1; maybe TRBD1 (5 bases). The CDR3 is 13 amino acids. Germline values: CDR1 MNHNS, CDR2 SASEGT. The germline V and J ends were trimmed by 6 bases and 1 base, with 7 bases remaining between them. Written as DNA, the CDR3 is TGTGCCAGCAGAGGGGACAGCAATCAGCCCCAGCATTTT. It encodes CASRGDSNQPQHF.

The table lists this clone with many counts. At the DNA level, this CDR3 is encoded by other sequences in the same sample as well. CDR3 bases: TGTGCCAGCAGCTCGACGGATGAGCAGTTCTTC. This sequence encodes CASSSTDEQFF. This sequence joins TRBV7-2 and TRBJ2-1; D unclear. Per germline, CDR1 SGHTA and CDR2 FQGNSA. The CDR3 is made up of 11 amino acids. Trimming took off 4 bases at V and 8 bases at J, with 6 bases between the two ends.

Only one count was recorded for this clone. One junction end disagrees with the germline gene, perhaps due to a read error. The chain has TRBV4-1 and TRBJ1-1; 7 bases fit TRBD1. CDR1 is MGHRA and CDR2 is YSYEKL in the germline V gene. The CDR3 has 15 residues. The CDR3 DNA is TGCGCCAGCAGCCAAGAGGTGACAGGGAACACTGGAGCTTTCTTT. It specifies CASSQEVTGNTGAFF.

This clone was observed once. The chain carries TRBV9 and TRBJ2-5, with TRBD1 matching 8 bases. The CDR3 extends over 17 amino acids. The germline gives CDR1 SGDLS, CDR2 YYNGEE. Losses at the gene ends were 4 bases for V and 2 bases for J; bases not matched to a gene: 13. The CDR3: CASSLAQGAVLQETQYF. The DNA for the CDR3 is TGTGCCAGCAGCTTAGCGCAGGGGGCTGTGTTACAAGAGACCCAGTACTTC.

Comment on this clone: This specimen includes other DNA sequences encoding the same CDR3. This chain connects TRBV19 to TRBJ1-1, with a weak D call TRBD1 (5 bases). The length of the CDR3 is 13 residues. Germline V CDR1 and CDR2: LNHDA, SQIVND (reference sequence). Trimming cost V 5 bases and J 3 bases, with 10 bases left between them. CDR3 residues: CASSSTGDTEAFF. CDR3 sequence (DNA): TGTGCCAGTAGTTCAACAGGTGACACTGAAGCTTTCTTT.

The CDR3 coding sequence is TGTGCCAGCAGTGTAGGGGGGGCCGAGAACACTGAAGCTTTCTTT. This codes for CASSVGGAENTEAFF. The genes are TRBV6-1 and TRBJ1-1; D is perhaps TRBD1 (6 bases). Trimming shortened V by 4 bases and J by 1 base, and 13 bases separated the two germline ends. The CDR3 totals 15 residues. Germline-derived CDR1 and CDR2 are MNHNS and SASEGT.

This clone was seen once. The rearrangement joins TRBV5-1 to TRBJ2-7; no clear D gene. Trimming cost V 0 bases and J 0 bases, with 13 bases left between them. Looked up from germline, CDR1 is SGHRS and CDR2 is YFSETQ. The CDR3 covers 16 residues. The DNA of the CDR3 is TGCGCCAGCAGCTTGGCCCGTCAGAGGAGCTCCTACGAGCAGTACTTC. This encodes CASSLARQRSSYEQYF. The variable domain in full, completed from reference TRBV5-1 and TRBJ2-7, reads KAGVTQTPRYLIKTRGQQVTLSCSPISGHRSVSWYQQTPGQGLQFLFEYFSETQRNKGNFPGRFSGRQFSNSRSEMNVSTLELGDSALYLCASSLARQRSSYEQYFGPGTRLTVT.

V usage is TRBV5-1 and J usage is TRBJ1-4, with unresolved D. There are 13 residues in the CDR3. Trimming took 6 bases from V and 7 from J, leaving 13 bases between them. The germline V gene encodes CDR1 SGHRS and CDR2 YFSETQ. The CDR3, as DNA: TGCGCCAGCAAGGAGACACGTGCTGAAAAACTGTTTTTT. This translates into CASKETRAEKLFF.

The chain combines TRBV28 with TRBJ2-3, with 8 bases fitting TRBD1. There are 17 residues in the CDR3. Germline lookup yields CDR1 MDHEN and CDR2 SYDVKM. Trimming took 5 bases from V and 2 from J; bases not matched to a gene: 12. Here the CDR3 reads CASSPRTGRRSTDTQYF. In DNA, the CDR3 is TGTGCCAGCAGTCCCCGGACAGGGAGACGGTCCACAGATACGCAGTATTTT.

The gene calls are TRBV7-6 and TRBJ2-6; maybe TRBD1 (5 bases). Germline CDR1 is SGHVS and CDR2 is FNYEAQ. The CDR3 contains 17 residues. With 5 bases removed from V and 0 bases from J, the gap between germline ends came to 14 bases. The CDR3 DNA is TGTGCCAGCAGCCCCGGACACGCAAGCTCTGGGGCCAACGTCCTGACTTTC. This sequence encodes CASSPGHASSGANVLTF.

This chain connects TRBV18 to TRBJ2-1; D is possibly TRBD2 (5 bases). Germline CDR1 KGHSH, CDR2 LQKENI. There are 12 residues in the CDR3. The CDR3 DNA sequence: TGTTCGACGGCCCGGAGGATCAATGAGCAGTTCTTC. Protein sequence: CSTARRINEQFF.

The chain employs TRBV2 and TRBJ2-1, with D tentatively TRBD2 (6 bases). The germline V and J ends were trimmed by 6 bases and 4 bases, with 13 bases remaining between them. The length of the CDR3 is 14 residues. Germline lookup yields CDR1 SNHLY and CDR2 FYNNEI. CDR3 sequence reads: CASSAGLFYNEQFF. The CDR3 DNA follows: TGTGCCAGCAGCGCAGGACTATTTTACAATGAGCAGTTCTTC. The whole variable domain, filled in from reference TRBV2 and TRBJ2-1, reads EPEVTQTPSHQVTQMGQEVILRCVPISNHLYFYWYRQILGQKVEFLVSFYNNEISEKSEIFDDQFSVERPDGSNFTLKIRSTKLEDSAMYFCASSAGLFYNEQFFGPGTRLTVL.

J is TRBJ1-4 and V is TRBV30; tentative D call: TRBD1 (5 bases). V shed 0 bases and J shed 8 bases, with 16 bases lying between them. The CDR3 has 15 residues. CDR1 is GTSNPN and CDR2 is SVGIG in the germline V gene (reference sequence). The CDR3 DNA is TGTGCCTGGAGTGTACCCATGGCGAGGGGCGAAAAACTGTTTTTT. It codes for CAWSVPMARGEKLFF.

The rearrangement uses TRBV28 and TRBJ1-2; weak D call: TRBD1 (5 bases). V lost 6 bases to trimming and J lost 1 base, with 9 bases between them. The CDR3 runs 13 residues. Germline V CDR1 and CDR2: MDHEN, SYDVKM. CDR3: CASSPQGNYGYTF. Written as DNA, the CDR3 is TGTGCCAGCAGCCCCCAGGGTAACTATGGCTACACCTTC.

This clone was counted only a few times. The chain is built from TRBV4-1 and TRBJ2-1; a weak D match, TRBD2 (5 bases). The CDR3 contains 16 residues. V lost 2 bases to trimming and J lost 0 bases, with 11 bases between them. Germline V gene sequence: CDR1 MGHRA, CDR2 YSYEKL. CDR3 region: CASSQPGLISYNEQFF. CDR3 coding DNA: TGCGCCAGCAGCCAACCCGGACTGATCTCCTACAATGAGCAGTTCTTC.

The genes are TRBV19 and TRBJ2-2, with D perhaps TRBD2 (5 bases). CDR3 length: 15 amino acids. The V end lost 3 bases, the J end lost 4 bases, and 12 bases lay between the germline ends. Looked up from germline, CDR1 is LNHDA and CDR2 is SQIVND (reference sequence). CDR3 coding DNA: TGTGCCAGTAGTATTCGCCGCGCGGGCACCGGGGAGCTGTTTTTT. Translation: CASSIRRAGTGELFF.

There are a few counts of this clone. The V gene is TRBV28, the J gene TRBJ2-1; 7 nucleotides agree with TRBD1. J was trimmed by 0 bases and V by 3 bases; bases with no gene match: 8. The CDR3 runs 17 residues. Germline V lookup: CDR1 MDHEN, CDR2 SYDVKM. The CDR3 here is CASSFPSGGSSYNEQFF. The CDR3 nucleotides are TGTGCCAGCAGTTTTCCTTCAGGGGGAAGCTCCTACAATGAGCAGTTCTTC.

The V gene is TRBV7-9, the J gene TRBJ1-2; TRBD1 matches at 7 bases. After removal of 1 base from V and 8 bases from J, the junction contained 7 bases not matched to a gene. Germline V gene data show CDR1 as SEHNR and CDR2 as FQNEAQ (reference sequence). The CDR3 consists of 14 residues. The CDR3 loop reads CASSLGPTGQGYTF. CDR3 DNA sequence: TGTGCCAGCAGCTTAGGCCCGACAGGGCAAGGCTACACCTTC.

J is TRBJ1-5 and V is TRBV5-4, with D maybe TRBD1 (5 bases). V lost 1 base, J lost 5 bases, and 10 bases lay in between. CDR3 length: 14 amino acids. The germline CDR1 and CDR2 sequences are SGHNT and YYREEE (reference sequence). As DNA, the CDR3 is TGTGCCAGCAGCTTGAAAGGGGTTGATCAGCCCCAGCATTTT. Translating gives CASSLKGVDQPQHF.

This clone was seen just once. The V call is TRBV14, the J call TRBJ1-4; 7 nucleotides line up with TRBD1. Germline V gene lookup returns CDR1 SGHDN and CDR2 FVKESK. There are 13 residues in the CDR3. V dropped 9 bases and J dropped 4; count of bases not matched to a gene: 5. CDR3 DNA: TGTGCCAGGAAGGGACAGAATAATGAAAAACTGTTTTTT. Translated, it gives CARKGQNNEKLFF.

On this clone itself: Since no conserved phenylalanine or tryptophan closes the CDR3, a read error is the likely cause. The genes are TRBV29-1 and TRBJ1-2; D gene unclear. Looked up from germline, CDR1 is SQVTM and CDR2 is ANQGSEA. Trimming removed 0 bases from V and 1 base from J, with 3 bases in between. The CDR3 covers 12 residues. The CDR3 region has the DNA TGCAGCGTTGAAGACAATAACTATGGCTACACCTTA. This sequence encodes CSVEDNNYGYTL.

The chain uses TRBV4-3 and TRBJ2-5, with D possibly being TRBD1 (7 bases). Germline CDR1 is LGHNA and CDR2 is YSLEER. This CDR3 spans 15 amino acids. V was shortened by 4 bases and J by 5 bases, with 17 bases between the two germline ends. The CDR3 nucleotides read TGCGCCAGCAGCCGGACTATACAGGGGAGGGAGACCCAGTACTTC. It specifies CASSRTIQGRETQYF.